The 13 T cell receptor beta chains listed next were all sequenced from one sample in a study of radiotherapy plus CTLA-4 blockade in lung cancer. The protocol was immunoSEQ multiplex PCR, while the TCRdb copy is restricted to in-frame clones and leaves out a portion. The repertoire holds 57,000 or so clones, with approximately 75% as singletons. The specimen was peripheral blood, collected from a patient treated with radiotherapy plus ipilimumab. These TCRs come from a human donor with non-small cell lung cancer who had a complete response to radiotherapy plus ipilimumab.

V is TRBV10-2 and J is TRBJ2-7, with a tentative D call TRBD1 (6 bases). CDR1 WSHSY and CDR2 SAAADI come from the germline V gene. The V and J ends lost 0 bases and 3 bases respectively, with 6 bases between them. This CDR3 contains 13 residues. CDR3 DNA: TGCGCCAGCAGTGAGTCGGACAGCTACGAGCAGTACGTC. Amino acid sequence: CASSESDSYEQYV.

J is TRBJ2-3 and V is TRBV5-8; 8 bases align to TRBD1. Trimming took 4 bases from V and 4 from J; bases not matched to a gene: 5. CDR1 and CDR2 (germline): SGHTS, YDEGEE. The CDR3 consists of 14 residues. Here the CDR3 DNA reads TGTGCCAGCAGCCCCAGGGGGCAGGCAGATACGCAGTATTTT. Encoded protein: CASSPRGQADTQYF. The whole variable domain, filled in from reference TRBV5-8 and TRBJ2-3, reads EAGVTQSPTHLIKTRGQQATLRCSPISGHTSVYWYQQALGLGLQFLLWYDEGEERNRGNFPPRFSGRQFPNYSSELNVNALELEDSALYLCASSPRGQADTQYFGPGTRLTVL.

This chain connects TRBV7-9 to TRBJ1-2; the D is unclear. Deletions cut 5 bases from V and 3 bases from J, with 19 bases between. The CDR3 covers 16 residues. The germline CDR1 and CDR2 sequences are SEHNR and FQNEAQ (reference sequence). The CDR3 region is CASSPTGPNRDYGYTF. CDR3 bases: TGTGCCAGCAGCCCGACCGGACCTAATCGGGACTATGGCTACACCTTC.

The chain links TRBV2 to TRBJ2-3; 7 bases align to TRBD1. There are 12 residues in the CDR3. V lost 8 bases and J lost 8; bases outside the gene matches: 7. Germline lookup yields CDR1 SNHLY and CDR2 FYNNEI. The CDR3 sequence is CASGGAGGTQYF. The CDR3 DNA is TGTGCCAGCGGGGGTGCAGGGGGTACGCAGTATTTT. The complete variable domain, with remaining parts taken from reference TRBV2 and TRBJ2-3, reads EPEVTQTPSHQVTQMGQEVILRCVPISNHLYFYWYRQILGQKVEFLVSFYNNEISEKSEIFDDQFSVERPDGSNFTLKIRSTKLEDSAMYFCASGGAGGTQYFGPGTRLTVL.

V is TRBV6-5 and J is TRBJ1-5; D is ambiguous. The CDR3 sequence is 14 residues long. Deletions cut 6 bases from V and 2 bases from J, with 11 bases between. Germline CDR1 reads MNHEY; CDR2 reads SVGAGI. The CDR3 DNA reads as TGTGCCAGCAGGAACCTCGGTGGCAATCAGCCCCAGCATTTT. This codes for CASRNLGGNQPQHF.

The rearrangement joins TRBV5-8 to TRBJ2-4; TRBD1 is a possible D gene (6 bases). Trimming shortened V by 1 base and J by 0 bases, and 23 bases separated the two germline ends. The CDR3 loop spans 20 amino acids. CDR1 is SGHTS, CDR2 YDEGEE, per germline. The CDR3 region is CASSLLLGGSTGIAKNIQYF. CDR3 in DNA: TGTGCCAGCAGCTTGTTGCTAGGGGGTTCCACCGGGATAGCCAAAAACATTCAGTACTTC.

V and J are TRBV18 and TRBJ2-3; unclear D gene. CDR1 is KGHSH and CDR2 is LQKENI in the germline V gene. The length of the CDR3 is 14 residues. V lost 3 bases, J lost 2 bases, and 9 bases lay in between. CDR3 in amino acids: CASSPPLYTDTQYF. As DNA, the CDR3 is TGTGCCAGCTCACCCCCCCTTTACACAGATACGCAGTATTTT. Drawing the rest from reference TRBV18 and TRBJ2-3, the complete variable domain is NAGVMQNPRHLVRRRGQEARLRCSPMKGHSHVYWYRQLPEEGLKFMVYLQKENIIDESGMPKERFSAEFPKEGPSILRIQQVVRGDSAAYFCASSPPLYTDTQYFGPGTRLTVL.

The chain couples TRBV12-5 to TRBJ1-1; D not certain. V lost 7 bases to trimming and J lost 1 base, with 10 bases between them. Germline CDR1 reads LGHNT; CDR2 reads FRNRAP. The CDR3 covers 13 residues. The chain's CDR3 is CASAFEGNTEAFF. The CDR3 coding sequence is TGTGCTAGTGCCTTCGAGGGGAACACTGAAGCTTTCTTT.

This sequence joins TRBV30 and TRBJ1-3; D ambiguous. Per germline, CDR1 GTSNPN and CDR2 SVGIG (reference sequence). V was shortened by 5 bases and J by 4 bases, with 6 bases between the two germline ends. The CDR3 totals 11 residues. CDR3: CAWLSGNTIYF. The CDR3 DNA reads as TGTGCCTGGCTCTCAGGAAACACCATATATTTT.

The V gene is TRBV5-1, the J gene TRBJ2-3; the match to TRBD2 covers 8 bases. The V gene's germline CDR1 is SGHRS and CDR2 YFSETQ. This CDR3 contains 15 residues. The ends lost 3 bases at V and 2 bases at J; junction bases unmatched: 5. In DNA form, the CDR3 reads TGCGCCAGCAGCTCCTTAGCGGGAAACACAGATACGCAGTATTTT. The encoded protein is CASSSLAGNTDTQYF.

This clone was observed a few times. The chain combines TRBV5-8 with TRBJ1-5; TRBD1 matches at 8 bases. The CDR3 sequence is 18 residues long. Germline V CDR1 and CDR2: SGHTS, YDEGEE. V shed 1 base and J 1 base; nucleotides not matched to a gene: 10. This CDR3 is CASSLSARTGPSNQPQHF. For the CDR3, the DNA is TGTGCCAGCAGCTTGTCGGCCCGGACAGGGCCGAGCAATCAGCCCCAGCATTTT.

The rearrangement links TRBV7-2 to TRBJ2-3; the D gene is possibly TRBD1 (6 bases). Between the trimmed V and J ends, which lost 1 base and 13 bases, there was a span of 15 bases. The CDR3 totals 13 residues. Germline loops: CDR1 SGHTA, CDR2 FQGNSA. CDR3 bases: TGTGCCAGCAGCTTAGGAGAAGCGGACAGAAAGTATTTT. This codes for CASSLGEADRKYF.

The chain recombines TRBV7-8 with TRBJ2-7, with D hard to call. The CDR3 is made up of 13 amino acids. In germline, CDR1 is SGHVS, CDR2 FQNEAQ. V dropped 5 bases and J dropped 0 bases, with 8 bases sitting between them. CDR3 sequence (DNA): TGTGCCAGCAGCCCCGGCCCCTCCTACGAGCAGTACTTC. The encoded protein is CASSPGPSYEQYF.